One and the same sample provided the 32 T cell receptor beta chains below, sequenced in a study of T cells in Graves' hyperthyroidism and ophthalmopathy. Amplification yielded TCR beta CDR3 regions, with RNA transcripts as the source. HTBI primers were used for first-round RT-PCR of the TCR CDR3. TCRdb analysed the multiplex PCR reads with MiXCR anew, one entry per CDR3 protein. The data contain about 250,000 distinct CDR3 sequences, 22% of them singletons. The sequencing sample was made of blood. These TCRs come from a young man with Graves' ophthalmopathy.

This clonotype has more than one count but fewer than ten. V and J are TRBV6-1 and TRBJ2-7, with 8 bases aligning to TRBD2. In germline, CDR1 is MNHNS, CDR2 SASEGT. This CDR3 region has 15 residues. J lost 3 bases, V lost 6 bases, and 10 bases had no gene match. The CDR3 loop is CASRSPGLGFYEQYF. CDR3 coding DNA: TGTGCCAGCAGGTCCCCGGGACTAGGATTCTACGAGCAGTACTTC.

In this sample, this clonotype turned up many times. The rearrangement uses TRBV28 and TRBJ1-1, with TRBD1 as a possible D gene (6 bases). Germline V gene data show CDR1 as MDHEN and CDR2 as SYDVKM. V lost 2 bases, J lost 1 base, and 17 bases lay in between. The CDR3 length is 17 residues. The CDR3 spells CASSLGPRGVENTEAFF. CDR3 coding DNA: TGTGCCAGCAGTTTAGGACCCAGGGGAGTGGAGAACACTGAAGCTTTCTTT.

The chain joins TRBV5-1 to TRBJ1-3; a possible D gene is TRBD1 (5 bases). CDR1 and CDR2 from the germline V gene are SGHRS and YFSETQ. This CDR3 is 16 amino acids long. With 0 bases removed from V and 0 bases from J, the gap between germline ends came to 10 bases. The CDR3 protein is CASSLEGAPSGNTIYF. The CDR3, as DNA: TGCGCCAGCAGCTTGGAAGGGGCACCCTCTGGAAACACCATATATTTT.

This clonotype was recorded at least ten times. DNA for the CDR3: TGTGCCACCAGCAGAGATGTCTCGGGACAGCGTTATAGCAATCAGCCCCAGCATTTT. It codes for CATSRDVSGQRYSNQPQHF. The V call is TRBV15, the J call TRBJ1-5, with 7 bases lining up with TRBD1. Germline V gives CDR1 LNHNV, CDR2 YYDKDF (reference sequence). The CDR3 loop spans 19 amino acids. J lost 0 bases, V lost 0 bases, and 11 bases had no gene match.

This clonotype was counted between two and nine times. The V call is TRBV29-1, the J call TRBJ2-1; 15 nucleotides match TRBD2. CDR3 length equals 14 residues. J lost 8 bases, V lost 8 bases, and 7 bases had no gene match. The germline V gene encodes CDR1 SQVTM and CDR2 ANQGSEA. CDR3 in amino acids: CSHGGTSGRYEQFF. The CDR3 DNA is TGCAGCCATGGGGGGACTAGCGGGAGGTATGAGCAGTTCTTC.

The CDR3 bases are TGCAGTGCTAGGAGGGTAGATACGCAGTATTTT. Translation: CSARRVDTQYF. The chain carries TRBV20-1 and TRBJ2-3, with D perhaps matching TRBD2 (5 bases). The CDR3 is 11 amino acids. V was clipped by 3 bases and J by 5 bases, with 6 bases between them. Germline lookup yields CDR1 DFQATT and CDR2 SNEGSKA (reference sequence).

This clonotype has ten or more counts. The rearrangement uses TRBV11-2 and TRBJ1-3, with unresolved D. V dropped 5 bases and J dropped 0 bases, with 11 bases sitting between them. This CDR3 has 15 amino acids. Germline V lookup: CDR1 SGHAT, CDR2 FQNNGV. Here the CDR3 reads CASSPDRGSGNTIYF. The CDR3 nucleotides read TGTGCCAGCAGCCCGGACCGGGGCTCTGGAAACACCATATATTTT.

In its sample, this clonotype was seen a few times. This rearrangement joins TRBV20-1 to TRBJ2-5; no reliable D call. Looked up from germline, CDR1 is DFQATT and CDR2 is SNEGSKA (reference sequence). Trimming took 4 bases from V and 2 from J, leaving 11 bases between them. The CDR3 contains 13 residues. The CDR3 bases are TGCAGTGCTATCACAGAACTACAAGAGACCCAGTACTTC. Translation: CSAITELQETQYF.

This clonotype was observed a handful of times. V usage is TRBV19 and J usage is TRBJ2-3; 7 nucleotides agree with TRBD2. This CDR3 is 14 amino acids long. V trimming: 6 bases; J trimming: 0 bases; junction bases outside the gene matches: 3. Germline V gene lookup returns CDR1 LNHDA and CDR2 SQIVND (reference sequence). The DNA of the CDR3 is TGTGCCAGTAGGGAGACTAGCAGCACAGATACGCAGTATTTT. This sequence encodes CASRETSSTDTQYF. The whole variable domain, filled in from reference TRBV19 and TRBJ2-3, reads DGGITQSPKYLFRKEGQNVTLSCEQNLNHDAMYWYRQDPGQGLRLIYYSQIVNDFQKGDIAEGYSVSREKKESFPLTVTSAQKNPTAFYLCASRETSSTDTQYFGPGTRLTVL.

This clonotype was found many times. V is TRBV28 and J is TRBJ2-1; 8 positions match TRBD1. The V gene's germline CDR1 is MDHEN and CDR2 SYDVKM. The CDR3 extends over 15 amino acids. The V and J ends lost 5 bases and 4 bases, in that order; junction bases with no gene match: 7. CDR3 protein: CASSESRQGYNEQFF. CDR3 DNA sequence: TGTGCCAGCAGTGAATCAAGACAGGGGTACAATGAGCAGTTCTTC.

CDR3 protein: CSAREGLSYEQYF. The CDR3 coding sequence is TGCAGTGCTAGGGAGGGTCTCTCCTACGAGCAGTACTTC. V is TRBV20-1 and J is TRBJ2-7, with D perhaps TRBD2 (6 bases). The CDR3 sequence is 13 residues long. Trimming stripped 3 bases from V and 0 bases from J, with 9 bases between. Per germline, CDR1 DFQATT and CDR2 SNEGSKA (reference sequence).

The rearrangement joins TRBV18 to TRBJ2-5, with 12 bases fitting TRBD2. In germline, CDR1 is KGHSH, CDR2 LQKENI. Unmatched junction bases numbered 1, after V lost 0 bases and J lost 2 bases. This CDR3 is built from 16 residues. The CDR3 loop is CASSPPTSGRQETQYF. CDR3 DNA: TGTGCCAGCTCACCACCGACTAGCGGGAGACAAGAGACCCAGTACTTC.

In this sample, this clonotype turned up many times. This rearrangement joins TRBV28 to TRBJ2-2; D gene uncertain. CDR1 and CDR2 from the germline V gene are MDHEN and SYDVKM. V dropped 2 bases and J dropped 4 bases, with 5 bases sitting between them. The CDR3 has 13 amino acids. In nucleotides, the CDR3 is TGTGCCAGCAGTTTAGCGGTCACCGGGGAGCTGTTTTTT. This codes for CASSLAVTGELFF.

The chain combines TRBV2 with TRBJ1-1; weak D call: TRBD1 (5 bases). The germline V gene encodes CDR1 SNHLY and CDR2 FYNNEI. Trimming shortened V by 8 bases and J by 0 bases, and 13 bases separated the two germline ends. The CDR3 runs 14 residues. The CDR3: CASGETAMNTEAFF. Written as DNA, the CDR3 is TGTGCCAGCGGCGAGACAGCCATGAACACTGAAGCTTTCTTT.

The chain uses TRBV20-1 and TRBJ1-2; D gene unclear. CDR1 is DFQATT, CDR2 SNEGSKA, per germline (reference sequence). The CDR3 is 13 residues long. V was clipped by 6 bases and J by 6 bases, with 17 bases between them. Here the CDR3 reads CSAPSTEFDGYTF. CDR3 coding DNA: TGCAGTGCCCCTTCAACAGAATTCGATGGCTACACCTTC.

The table lists this clonotype with many counts. The chain combines TRBV18 with TRBJ2-2; no clear D. The CDR3 runs 13 residues. The ends were cut back, 4 bases at V and 0 bases at J, with 3 bases in the middle. Germline CDR1 and CDR2: KGHSH and LQKENI. In DNA form, the CDR3 reads TGTGCCAGCTCACAGACGAACACCGGGGAGCTGTTTTTT. It codes for CASSQTNTGELFF.

This clonotype has at least ten counts. The chain uses TRBV28 and TRBJ2-7; TRBD1 agrees at 9 bases. The CDR3 extends over 15 amino acids. The V segment lost 6 bases and the J segment 4 bases; nucleotides outside the gene matches: 10. CDR1 is MDHEN and CDR2 is SYDVKM in the germline V gene. The CDR3: CASRQGAFESYEQYF. The CDR3 nucleotides are TGTGCCAGCAGACAGGGGGCGTTTGAAAGTTACGAGCAGTACTTC.

This rearrangement joins TRBV5-6 to TRBJ2-7, with D uncertain. The germline CDR1 and CDR2 sequences are SGHDT and YYEEEE. The V and J ends lost 3 bases and 3 bases respectively, with 10 bases between them. CDR3 length: 13 residues. The CDR3 is CASSSDGLYEQYF. The CDR3 nucleotides read TGTGCCAGCAGCTCTGACGGCCTCTACGAGCAGTACTTC.

This clonotype was counted a few times. The chain is built from TRBV12-3 or TRBV12-4 and TRBJ2-2, with 8 bases fitting TRBD2. There are 16 residues in the CDR3. Trimming removed 6 bases from V and 0 bases from J; junction bases left unmatched: 6. The CDR3 bases are TGTGCCAGCAGACCGCATAGCGGGACGAACACCGGGGAGCTGTTTTTT. Its protein is CASRPHSGTNTGELFF.

A few counts support this clonotype. The genes are TRBV2 and TRBJ2-2, with 7 bases aligning to TRBD2. V trimming: 2 bases; J trimming: 7 bases; junction bases outside the gene matches: 4. The CDR3 contains 14 residues. Germline-derived CDR1 and CDR2 are SNHLY and FYNNEI. DNA of the CDR3: TGTGCCAGCAGTGAATTTAGGACTAGCGGGGAGCTGTTTTTT. It yields the protein CASSEFRTSGELFF.

This clonotype was seen more than once but under ten times. The chain combines TRBV28 with TRBJ2-1, with 9 bases fitting TRBD2. Germline V gene sequence: CDR1 MDHEN, CDR2 SYDVKM. This CDR3 comprises 14 residues. V gave up 8 bases and J gave up 5 bases; unmatched junction bases: 7. DNA for the CDR3: TGTGCCAGCGAGGCGGGAGGGCTGAACAATGAGCAGTTCTTC. It specifies CASEAGGLNNEQFF.

The sample holds many counts of this clonotype. V is TRBV20-1 and J is TRBJ2-3, with D tentatively TRBD1 (6 bases). The V gene lost 1 base and the J gene lost 6 bases, with 17 bases spanning the gap. This CDR3 has 15 amino acids. The V gene's germline CDR1 is DFQATT and CDR2 SNEGSKA (reference sequence). CDR3 sequence (DNA): TGCAGTGCTAGAGGAGGGACCATTAGGGGGGATACGCAGTATTTT. Translating it yields CSARGGTIRGDTQYF.

Details on this clonotype: A read error may be the cause here, since a much bigger clone is one base away. As DNA, the CDR3 is TGTGCCGGCAGCGTAACTAGCGGGAGCTCCTACAATGAGCAGTTCTTC. This sequence encodes CAGSVTSGSSYNEQFF. V and J are TRBV7-2 and TRBJ2-1; 11 nucleotides match TRBD2. Germline V gene sequence: CDR1 SGHTA, CDR2 FQGNSA. This CDR3 is 16 amino acids long.

Only a few counts were recorded for this clonotype. V usage is TRBV11-2 and J usage is TRBJ2-1; perhaps TRBD2 as D (6 bases). The CDR3 consists of 14 residues. CDR1 is SGHAT and CDR2 is FQNNGV in the germline V gene. The V end lost 5 bases, the J end lost 5 bases, and 13 bases lay between the germline ends. Written as DNA, the CDR3 is TGTGCCAGCAGCATGATGGGAGGTGACAATGAGCAGTTCTTC. It is translated as CASSMMGGDNEQFF.

V and J are TRBV29-1 and TRBJ2-7, with D tentatively TRBD2 (6 bases). Trimming took 6 bases from V and 0 from J, leaving 12 bases between them. The CDR3 has 13 amino acids. In germline, CDR1 is SQVTM, CDR2 ANQGSEA. The chain's CDR3 is CSVGDGSSYEQYF. In DNA, the CDR3 is TGCAGCGTGGGGGACGGGAGCTCCTACGAGCAGTACTTC.

This chain links TRBV28 with TRBJ1-5; TRBD1 matches at 7 bases. The CDR3 extends over 15 amino acids. Germline trimming cut 6 bases from V and 1 base from J; bases unmatched to any gene: 6. The germline V gene encodes CDR1 MDHEN and CDR2 SYDVKM. Here the CDR3 reads CASRKNRGSNQPQHF. CDR3 DNA sequence: TGTGCCAGCAGAAAAAACAGGGGAAGCAATCAGCCCCAGCATTTT.

The chain uses TRBV5-1 and TRBJ2-5; the D gene could be TRBD1 or TRBD2 (5 bases each). There are 15 residues in the CDR3. The V end was cut by 6 bases, the J end by 4 bases, with 19 bases between. The germline CDR1 and CDR2 sequences are SGHRS and YFSETQ. CDR3 nucleotides: TGCGCCAGCACCTTATGGGACCCGGGTATAGAGACCCAGTACTTC. Translation gives CASTLWDPGIETQYF. The complete variable domain, with remaining parts taken from reference TRBV5-1 and TRBJ2-5, reads KAGVTQTPRYLIKTRGQQVTLSCSPISGHRSVSWYQQTPGQGLQFLFEYFSETQRNKGNFPGRFSGRQFSNSRSEMNVSTLELGDSALYLCASTLWDPGIETQYFGPGTRLLVL.

This clonotype has ten or more counts. The gene calls are TRBV27 and TRBJ1-1; D is possibly TRBD1 (5 bases). Trimming shortened V by 3 bases and J by 8 bases, and 10 bases separated the two germline ends. The CDR3 spans 12 residues. CDR1 and CDR2 from the germline V gene are MNHEY and SMNVEV (reference sequence). The CDR3 spells CASSLRDGEAFF. DNA of the CDR3: TGTGCCAGCAGTTTGCGGGACGGAGAAGCTTTCTTT.

This clonotype occurred many times. J is TRBJ1-2 and V is TRBV20-1; unclear D gene. Trimming removed 6 bases at V and 5 bases at J, with 7 bases between. The CDR3 sequence is 10 residues long. CDR1 and CDR2 from the germline V gene are DFQATT and SNEGSKA (reference sequence). This CDR3 is CSAPQYGYTF. CDR3 nucleotide sequence: TGCAGTGCCCCACAATATGGCTACACCTTC.

This clonotype was seen many times. The CDR3 loop is CATSDLRDRGFYEQYF. In nucleotides, the CDR3 is TGTGCCACCAGTGATTTGAGAGACAGGGGTTTTTACGAGCAGTACTTC. The rearrangement joins TRBV24-1 to TRBJ2-7; 8 bases align to TRBD1. The CDR3 length is 16 residues. Per the germline V gene, CDR1 is KGHDR and CDR2 is SFDVKD. V lost 0 bases and J lost 4; bases outside the gene matches: 7.

This clonotype has only a few counts. This sequence joins TRBV7-8 and TRBJ1-1, with TRBD1 matching over 8 bases. V gave up 5 bases and J gave up 2 bases; unmatched junction bases: 7. Germline CDR1 and CDR2: SGHVS and FQNEAQ. The CDR3 is made up of 15 amino acids. DNA for the CDR3: TGTGCCAGCAGCAAGAGGACAGGGAAAAACACTGAAGCTTTCTTT. Translating gives CASSKRTGKNTEAFF.

This chain links TRBV4-1 with TRBJ1-3, with D hard to call. From germline, CDR1 is MGHRA and CDR2 YSYEKL. The V end lost 1 base, the J end lost 0 bases, and 7 bases lay between the germline ends. This CDR3 has 15 residues. CDR3 DNA sequence: TGCGCCAGCAGCCAAGGGGTGCTCTCTGGAAACACCATATATTTT. It encodes CASSQGVLSGNTIYF.